These 6 T cell receptor beta chains were all obtained from the same sample, sequenced in a study of blood T cells in healthy people across ages. A second PCR, run for about 7 to 11 cycles, used a sample-barcoded 5' primer plus a J-beta primer mix. TCRdb recomputed calls from the 5' RACE reads with MiXCR, one row per CDR3 protein. The table has around 970,000 distinct CDR3 sequences, roughly 47% seen once. The sample was blood. Receptors originate from a woman aged 60-70 years in good health.

This clonotype was detected only a few times. The chain joins TRBV5-1 to TRBJ2-5; D uncertain. This CDR3 contains 13 residues. Germline-derived CDR1 and CDR2 are SGHRS and YFSETQ. Trimming removed 6 bases from V and 3 bases from J, with 12 bases in between. CDR3 sequence (DNA): TGCGCCAGCATCGGCGGCCAAAAAGAGACCCAGTACTTC. This encodes CASIGGQKETQYF.

This sequence joins TRBV25-1 and TRBJ2-4; D is perhaps TRBD2 (5 bases). Between the trimmed V and J ends, which lost 2 bases and 8 bases, there was a span of 13 bases. CDR1 MGHDK and CDR2 SYGVNS come from the germline V gene. CDR3 size: 14 residues. CDR3 sequence reads: CASSEGSTADIQYF. In DNA, the CDR3 is TGTGCCAGCAGTGAAGGGAGTACGGCGGACATTCAGTACTTC.

This clonotype appeared a few times. CDR3 sequence reads: CASSYPRGTGVFEQYF. CDR3 DNA: TGTGCCAGCAGTTACCCCAGAGGGACAGGGGTTTTTGAGCAGTACTTC. The chain links TRBV6-5 to TRBJ2-5, with 10 positions matching TRBD1. Germline V CDR1 and CDR2: MNHEY, SVGAGI. This CDR3 comprises 16 residues. Trimming at V came to 2 bases and at J to 11 bases, leaving 14 bases not matched to a gene.

This clonotype has just a few counts. The chain joins TRBV20-1 to TRBJ2-1, with D possibly TRBD2 on 6 matching bases. CDR3 size: 14 residues. V shed 4 bases and J shed 4 bases, with 14 bases lying between them. Germline loops: CDR1 DFQATT, CDR2 SNEGSKA (reference sequence). CDR3 nucleotides: TGCAGTGCTAAGCGGGTTCATCTTTACAATGAGCAGTTCTTC. Its protein is CSAKRVHLYNEQFF.

This clonotype was picked up a small number of times. This chain connects TRBV7-9 to TRBJ2-3; D is tentatively TRBD1 or TRBD2 (5 bases each). This CDR3 spans 15 amino acids. V was clipped by 3 bases and J by 4 bases, with 14 bases between them. Germline CDR1 reads SEHNR; CDR2 reads FQNEAQ (reference sequence). The CDR3 here is CASSLGTQSADTQYF. CDR3 DNA: TGTGCCAGCAGCTTGGGGACCCAAAGTGCAGATACGCAGTATTTT.

This sequence joins TRBV7-2 and TRBJ2-1; 7 positions match TRBD2. The V gene's germline CDR1 is SGHTA and CDR2 FQGNSA. The CDR3 runs 15 residues. Trimming cost V 5 bases and J 0 bases; bases outside gene matches: 4. This chain's CDR3 is CASSVTSDSYNEQFF. CDR3 coding DNA: TGTGCCAGCAGCGTAACTAGCGACTCCTACAATGAGCAGTTCTTC.